Sequencing of this T cell receptor beta chain was carried out in a study of human T cells and chemical hapten exposure. Study-wide background: A mostly female patient group had alopecia areata, totalis or universalis.

The sample's time point: patch test 2, 6 weeks after DPC sensitization. Treatment here: therapeutic diphenylcyclopropenone sensitization with weekly scalp DPC. Unique molecular identifiers were linked by the library to individual cDNA molecules. Using its own MiXCR run on the RACE reads, TCRdb lists one record per CDR3 protein. The repertoire holds 330,000 or so distinct CDR3 sequences, with more than 5% as singletons. The CDR3 covers 15 residues. Germline CDR1 SGHNT, CDR2 YYREEE (reference sequence). The V gene lost 2 bases and the J gene lost 0 bases, with 11 bases spanning the gap. The receptor's source is a woman aged 18-29 years with alopecia areata. Some clones in this sample may be carry-over from other donors' samples. The J gene is TRBJ1-2, the V gene TRBV5-4; tentatively, D is TRBD1 (5 bases). Sample: whole blood, taken in connection with sensitization to the hapten diphenylcyclopropenone (DPC). The chain's CDR3 is CASSFGGGANYGYTF. Written as DNA, the CDR3 is TGTGCCAGCAGCTTTGGCGGGGGTGCTAACTATGGCTACACCTTC.